The clone carrying this TCR beta chain was detected only a few times. Once RNA had been extracted, it was reverse transcribed into cDNA to act as the sequencing template. Data came from immunoSEQ multiplex PCR; TCRdb stores just in-frame clones and leaves some out. Of approximately 7,400 clones listed, around three fifths are singletons. The sample's treatment: oral pan-JAK inhibitor, 5-10 mg twice daily. Alopecia areata patients provided lesional scalp punch biopsies and peripheral blood, both collected for the study. This entry comes from a study of CD8+ T cells in alopecia areata. The CDR3 runs 14 residues. Trimming left V 2 bases short and J 4 bases short, with 12 bases between. Germline CDR1 reads KGHSH; CDR2 reads LQKENI.

This specimen consisted of skin, obtained at week 4, from a patient treated with tofacitinib. The chain employs TRBV18 and TRBJ2-7; no reliable D call. The origin of this receptor is a human donor with alopecia areata. The CDR3 spells CASSPTNLGYEQYF. The CDR3 coding sequence is TGTGCCAGCTCACCAACGAACCTAGGGTACGAGCAGTACTTC. Using reference TRBV18 and TRBJ2-7 for the parts outside the CDR3, the full variable domain is NAGVMQNPRHLVRRRGQEARLRCSPMKGHSHVYWYRQLPEEGLKFMVYLQKENIIDESGMPKERFSAEFPKEGPSILRIQQVVRGDSAAYFCASSPTNLGYEQYFGPGTRLTVT.